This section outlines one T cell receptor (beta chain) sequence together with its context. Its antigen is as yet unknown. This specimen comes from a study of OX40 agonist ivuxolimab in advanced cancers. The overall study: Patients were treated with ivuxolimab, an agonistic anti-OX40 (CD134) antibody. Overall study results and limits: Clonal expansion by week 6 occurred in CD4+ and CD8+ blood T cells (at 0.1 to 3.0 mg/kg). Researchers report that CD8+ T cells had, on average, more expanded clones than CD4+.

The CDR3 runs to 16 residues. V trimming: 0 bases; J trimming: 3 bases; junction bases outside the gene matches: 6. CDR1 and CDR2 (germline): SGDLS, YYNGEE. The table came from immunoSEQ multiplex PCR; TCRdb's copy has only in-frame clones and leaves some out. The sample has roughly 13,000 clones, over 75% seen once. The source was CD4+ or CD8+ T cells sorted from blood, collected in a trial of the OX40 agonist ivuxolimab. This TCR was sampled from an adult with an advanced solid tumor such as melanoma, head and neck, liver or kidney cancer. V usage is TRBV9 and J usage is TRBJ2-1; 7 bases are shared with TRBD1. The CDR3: CASSVDEGAVYNEQFF. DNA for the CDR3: TGTGCCAGCAGCGTAGATGAGGGGGCTGTCTACAATGAGCAGTTCTTC.